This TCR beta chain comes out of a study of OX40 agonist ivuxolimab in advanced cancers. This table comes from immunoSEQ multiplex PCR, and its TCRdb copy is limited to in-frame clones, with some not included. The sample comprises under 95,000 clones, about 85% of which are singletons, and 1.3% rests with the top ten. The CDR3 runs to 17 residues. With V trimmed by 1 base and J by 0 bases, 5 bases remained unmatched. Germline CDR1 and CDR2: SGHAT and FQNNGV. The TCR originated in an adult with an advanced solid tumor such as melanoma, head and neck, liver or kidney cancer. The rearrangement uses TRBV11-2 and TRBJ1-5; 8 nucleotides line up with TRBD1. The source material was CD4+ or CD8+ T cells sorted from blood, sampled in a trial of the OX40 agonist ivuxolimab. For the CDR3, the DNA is TGTGCCAGCAGCTTAGGGACAGGGTCATATAGCAATCAGCCCCAGCATTTT. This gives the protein CASSLGTGSYSNQPQHF.